These 18 T cell receptor beta chains were sequenced from one sample in a study of CD8+ T cells in alopecia areata. Sequencing used cDNA as its template, made by extracting RNA and reverse transcribing it. Measured with immunoSEQ multiplex PCR; TCRdb has only the in-frame clones, and not every one. The sample lists 150,000 to 160,000 clones, around half seen once, with roughly a fifth in the top ten. The material was CD8+ T cells sorted from blood, obtained at week 0. Receptors were obtained from a human donor with alopecia areata.

The chain recombines TRBV7-2 with TRBJ2-5; D remains ambiguous. The CDR3 consists of 15 residues. V gave up 5 bases and J gave up 1 base, with 14 bases separating them. The germline gives CDR1 SGHTA, CDR2 FQGNSA. CDR3 nucleotide sequence: TGTGCCAGCAGCCTAGAAGTCCGGTTCCAAGAGACCCAGTACTTC. Protein sequence: CASSLEVRFQETQYF.

This clone appeared a few times. The V gene is TRBV29-1, the J gene TRBJ2-7; 7 bases are shared with TRBD1. The germline V gene has CDR1 SQVTM and CDR2 ANQGSEA. The CDR3 is 12 amino acids. V dropped 7 bases and J dropped 4; count of bases not matched to a gene: 7. In nucleotides, the CDR3 is TGCAGCGCCGGGACAGTGGGGTACGAGCAGTACTTC. Translating gives CSAGTVGYEQYF.

V gene TRBV4-3 combines with J gene TRBJ2-4; no reliable D call. The germline V gene has CDR1 LGHNA and CDR2 YSLEER. With 0 bases removed from V and 6 bases from J, the gap between germline ends came to 9 bases. The CDR3 is made up of 14 amino acids. CDR3 sequence (DNA): TGCGCCAGCAGCCAAGATGTTGGTTTAAACATTCAGTACTTC. It specifies CASSQDVGLNIQYF.

This clone was detected only a few times. The chain is built from TRBV19 and TRBJ2-3; D unresolved. The CDR3 loop spans 12 amino acids. Trimming shortened V by 1 base and J by 8 bases, and 7 bases separated the two germline ends. Germline V gene lookup returns CDR1 LNHDA and CDR2 SQIVND (reference sequence). This chain's CDR3 is CASSIGDGTQYF. DNA of the CDR3: TGTGCCAGTAGTATAGGAGATGGTACGCAGTATTTT.

The chain combines TRBV30 with TRBJ2-1; 10 bases line up with TRBD1. The trim removed 5 bases at V and 6 bases at J, leaving 7 bases unmatched. The CDR3 consists of 14 residues. Germline values: CDR1 GTSNPN, CDR2 SVGIG (reference sequence). CDR3 residues: CAWDLGTGVNEQFF. In DNA form, the CDR3 reads TGTGCCTGGGACTTGGGGACAGGGGTCAATGAGCAGTTCTTC.

The chain combines TRBV6-5 with TRBJ1-6, with D unclear. The CDR3 runs 13 residues. Germline V gene sequence: CDR1 MNHEY, CDR2 SVGAGI. Deletions cut 0 bases from V and 12 bases from J, with 9 bases between. The CDR3 loop reads CASSYSTGRPLHF. In nucleotides, the CDR3 is TGTGCCAGCAGTTACTCGACCGGGCGACCCCTCCACTTT.

This clone came up once. This chain connects TRBV7-2 to TRBJ2-7; 9 nucleotides align to TRBD1. The V and J ends lost 4 bases and 1 base, in that order; junction bases with no gene match: 8. The CDR3 has 16 amino acids. Germline CDR1 and CDR2: SGHTA and FQGNSA. In DNA form, the CDR3 reads TGTGCCAGCAGCTCCCCTTGGACAGGGGTATCCTACGAGCAGTACTTC. This gives the protein CASSSPWTGVSYEQYF.

This clone was recorded a few times. The rearrangement joins TRBV4-1 to TRBJ1-3; D gene ambiguous. Germline CDR1 is MGHRA and CDR2 is YSYEKL. This CDR3 has 14 amino acids. V was shortened by 1 base and J by 7 bases, with 11 bases between the two germline ends. DNA of the CDR3: TGCGCCAGCAGCCAAGGGGCAATAGGGAACACCATATATTTT. Encoded protein: CASSQGAIGNTIYF.

This clone was seen only a few times. The gene calls are TRBV28 and TRBJ2-7; 7 bases map to TRBD1. The CDR3 runs to 14 residues. Germline lookup yields CDR1 MDHEN and CDR2 SYDVKM. V lost 5 bases and J lost 5; bases outside the gene matches: 9. The CDR3 DNA is TGTGCCAGCAGTGATACAGGGGATTTCGACGAGCAGTACTTC. Amino acid sequence: CASSDTGDFDEQYF.

J is TRBJ2-5 and V is TRBV7-6; 9 nucleotides match TRBD2. The CDR3 totals 15 residues. V shed 3 bases and J 5 bases; nucleotides not matched to a gene: 7. CDR1 is SGHVS, CDR2 FNYEAQ, per germline. CDR3 amino acids: CASSLNSGGRETQYF. The CDR3 DNA reads as TGTGCCAGCAGCTTGAATAGCGGGGGACGTGAGACCCAGTACTTC.

In its sample, this clone was seen a few times. The V and J genes are TRBV11-1 and TRBJ1-1, with D uncertain. V lost 5 bases, J lost 1 base, and 17 bases lay in between. Germline CDR1 SGHAT, CDR2 FQDESV (reference sequence). This CDR3 spans 16 amino acids. The CDR3 protein is CASSTFPRTGNTEAFF. The CDR3 DNA sequence: TGTGCCAGCAGCACGTTTCCGAGGACTGGGAACACTGAAGCTTTCTTT.

The chain has TRBV4-3 and TRBJ1-4; D remains ambiguous. This CDR3 region has 15 residues. Between the trimmed V and J ends, which lost 0 bases and 8 bases, there was a span of 13 bases. CDR1 and CDR2 (germline): LGHNA, YSLEER. This CDR3 is CASSQDHDFWEKLFF. CDR3 nucleotide sequence: TGCGCCAGCAGCCAAGATCATGACTTTTGGGAAAAACTGTTTTTT.

V is TRBV5-6 and J is TRBJ1-5; D might be TRBD1 (5 bases). Germline-derived CDR1 and CDR2 are SGHDT and YYEEEE. The V end lost 5 bases, the J end lost 6 bases, and 12 bases lay between the germline ends. This CDR3 contains 13 residues. The CDR3 region has the DNA TGTGCCAGCAGGCAGGGTTTGGGTCAGCCCCAGCATTTT. Amino acid sequence: CASRQGLGQPQHF.

The chain links TRBV9 to TRBJ2-6; no clear D gene. The CDR3 contains 16 residues. Trimming took 4 bases from V and 1 from J, leaving 12 bases between them. The germline gives CDR1 SGDLS, CDR2 YYNGEE. The DNA of the CDR3 is TGTGCCAGCAGCCTCCCGATGGGTTCTGGGGCCAACGTCCTGACTTTC. Translating it yields CASSLPMGSGANVLTF.

The rearrangement uses TRBV11-3 and TRBJ1-1; D ambiguous. The CDR3 totals 14 residues. Trimming stripped 5 bases from V and 1 base from J, with 11 bases between. Germline CDR1 is SGHNT and CDR2 is YENEEA. The CDR3 nucleotides are TGTGCCAGCAGCCCAGAATTCAGGAACACTGAAGCTTTCTTT. Encoded protein: CASSPEFRNTEAFF. The entire variable domain, with the rest obtained from reference TRBV11-3 and TRBJ1-1, is as follows: EAGVVQSPRYKIIEKKQPVAFWCNPISGHNTLYWYLQNLGQGPELLIRYENEEAVDDSQLPKDRFSAERLKGVDSTLKIQPAELGDSAVYLCASSPEFRNTEAFFGQGTRLTVV.

The chain links TRBV27 to TRBJ2-1; 8 bases match TRBD1. V was clipped by 6 bases and J by 4 bases; unmatched bases: 8. The V gene's germline CDR1 is MNHEY and CDR2 SMNVEV (reference sequence). This CDR3 comprises 15 residues. The CDR3 sequence is CASRTGTGPYNEQFF. DNA for the CDR3: TGTGCCAGCAGGACCGGGACAGGACCTTACAATGAGCAGTTCTTC.

The J gene is TRBJ2-7, the V gene TRBV2, with D possibly TRBD1 on 6 matching bases. This CDR3 is built from 14 residues. Between the trimmed V and J ends, which lost 2 bases and 0 bases, there was a span of 8 bases. The V gene's germline CDR1 is SNHLY and CDR2 FYNNEI. This chain's CDR3 is CASSEFRGSYEQYF. As DNA, the CDR3 is TGTGCCAGCAGTGAATTCAGGGGCTCCTACGAGCAGTACTTC.

This chain joins TRBV27 and TRBJ1-5; no firm D call. V was trimmed by 3 bases and J by 4 bases, leaving 10 bases between them. Germline V gene lookup returns CDR1 MNHEY and CDR2 SMNVEV (reference sequence). There are 14 residues in the CDR3. CDR3 protein: CASSFRPINQPQHF. In nucleotides, the CDR3 is TGTGCCAGCAGTTTCCGCCCGATTAATCAGCCCCAGCATTTT.